The next 21 T cell receptor beta chains were all read from a single sample in a study of blood T cell repertoires in COVID-19. The method was immunoSEQ multiplex PCR; TCRdb's version includes in-frame clones alone and lacks a portion of them. The table shows 130,000 to 150,000 clones, with 70% to 90% occurring only once. The specimen sequenced was peripheral blood. The receptors stem from an older woman with COVID-19, enrolled during active disease.

This chain connects TRBV23-1 to TRBJ1-1; 7 bases agree with TRBD1. TRBV23-1 falls under the ORF class, with uncertain function. V lost 4 bases to trimming and J lost 0 bases; unmatched junction nucleotides: 8. The CDR3 has 16 amino acids. Written as DNA, the CDR3 is TGCGCCAGCAGTCTACGGGACAGAGGAATGAACACTGAAGCTTTCTTT. It yields the protein CASSLRDRGMNTEAFF.

This clone was seen only a few times. The chain couples TRBV10-2 to TRBJ2-7; TRBD1 aligns across 8 bases. V gave up 10 bases and J gave up 3 bases; unmatched junction bases: 8. This CDR3 contains 13 residues. The V gene's germline CDR1 is WSHSY and CDR2 SAAADI. The CDR3 coding sequence is TGCGCCAATAAGACAGGGGTTGTCTACGAGCAGTACTTC. It encodes CANKTGVVYEQYF.

The chain links TRBV12-3 or TRBV12-4 to TRBJ1-5; D may be TRBD1 (5 bases). This CDR3 has 12 amino acids. V lost 6 bases to trimming and J lost 2 bases, with 5 bases between them. The CDR3 DNA reads TGTGCCAGCAGACAGGGCAATCAGCCCCAGCATTTT. As protein: CASRQGNQPQHF.

The chain employs TRBV6-5 and TRBJ1-1, with TRBD1 as a possible D gene (6 bases). This CDR3 spans 15 amino acids. Germline assignment: CDR1 MNHEY and CDR2 SVGAGI. V lost 10 bases to trimming and J lost 0 bases, with 18 bases between them. The CDR3 is CATLAGASMNTEAFF. The CDR3 DNA is TGTGCCACCCTGGCAGGGGCCTCCATGAACACTGAAGCTTTCTTT.

The CDR3 sequence is CASSLATGLDQPQHF. The DNA for the CDR3 is TGCGCCAGCAGCTTGGCGACAGGGTTGGATCAGCCCCAGCATTTT. The gene calls are TRBV5-1 and TRBJ1-5; 7 nucleotides match TRBD1. The V gene's germline CDR1 is SGHRS and CDR2 YFSETQ. Trimming at V came to 0 bases and at J to 5 bases, leaving 5 bases not matched to a gene. The CDR3 runs to 15 residues. The full variable domain, in which reference TRBV5-1 and TRBJ1-5 provide the parts outside the CDR3, is KAGVTQTPRYLIKTRGQQVTLSCSPISGHRSVSWYQQTPGQGLQFLFEYFSETQRNKGNFPGRFSGRQFSNSRSEMNVSTLELGDSALYLCASSLATGLDQPQHFGDGTRLSIL.

The V gene is TRBV4-1, the J gene TRBJ1-3; 10 bases are a match to TRBD1. The junction had 5 bases not matched to a gene; V was cut back by 2 bases and J by 1 base. Germline V CDR1 and CDR2: MGHRA, YSYEKL. The CDR3 has 17 residues. CDR3 in DNA: TGCGCCAGCAGCCAAATGGGACAGGGGTCTTCTGGAAACACCATATATTTT. Translation gives CASSQMGQGSSGNTIYF.

This sequence joins TRBV14 and TRBJ2-2; the D gene is possibly TRBD2 (6 bases). Between the trimmed V and J ends, which lost 6 bases and 3 bases, there was a span of 8 bases. Germline loops: CDR1 SGHDN, CDR2 FVKESK. The length of the CDR3 is 13 residues. Here the CDR3 DNA reads TGTGCCAGCAGTTGGGGGGACACCGGGGAGCTGTTTTTT. Amino acid sequence: CASSWGDTGELFF.

This clone appeared a single time. This rearrangement joins TRBV15 to TRBJ1-5, with a tentative D call TRBD1 (5 bases). The CDR3 extends over 14 amino acids. V shed 5 bases and J shed 2 bases, with 10 bases lying between them. CDR1 is LNHNV, CDR2 YYDKDF, per germline (reference sequence). The CDR3 nucleotides are TGTGCCACCAGCGCGGGGGTCGGCAATCAGCCCCAGCATTTT. Translated, it gives CATSAGVGNQPQHF.

The chain links TRBV27 to TRBJ1-1, with 7 positions matching TRBD1. This CDR3 contains 14 residues. CDR1 and CDR2 (germline): MNHEY, SMNVEV (reference sequence). With V trimmed by 6 bases and J by 3 bases, 7 bases remained unmatched. The CDR3 loop is CASSPGGQYTEAFF. Here the CDR3 DNA reads TGTGCCAGCAGCCCAGGGGGACAGTACACTGAAGCTTTCTTT.

V usage is TRBV9 and J usage is TRBJ2-7; TRBD2 matches at 11 bases. The V and J ends lost 2 bases and 6 bases, in that order; junction bases with no gene match: 7. There are 15 residues in the CDR3. Germline V gene data show CDR1 as SGDLS and CDR2 as YYNGEE. The CDR3 nucleotides read TGTGCCAGCAGCGTCCTTAGCGGGGGGGCGGTCGAGCAGTACTTC. It specifies CASSVLSGGAVEQYF.

V gene TRBV7-2 combines with J gene TRBJ1-1; tentative D call: TRBD1 (6 bases). Germline CDR1 SGHTA, CDR2 FQGNSA. CDR3 length: 13 amino acids. The V end was cut by 5 bases, the J end by 5 bases, with 12 bases between. CDR3 region: CASSKQGETEAFF. The CDR3 DNA reads as TGTGCCAGCAGCAAACAGGGTGAGACTGAAGCTTTCTTT. The full variable domain, its missing parts supplied by reference TRBV7-2 and TRBJ1-1, is GAGVSQSPSNKVTEKGKDVELRCDPISGHTALYWYRQSLGQGLEFLIYFQGNSAPDKSGLPSDRFSAERTGGSVSTLTIQRTQQEDSAVYLCASSKQGETEAFFGQGTRLTVV.

This chain links TRBV12-5 with TRBJ2-3; TRBD2 might be the D (6 bases). V lost 1 base to trimming and J lost 11 bases, with 22 bases between them. The V gene's germline CDR1 is LGHNT and CDR2 FRNRAP. The CDR3 extends over 16 amino acids. CDR3: CASGLASGLRRGEQYF. The DNA of the CDR3 is TGTGCTAGTGGTTTGGCTTCGGGACTCCGAAGGGGTGAGCAGTATTTT. Looking up the rest from reference TRBV12-5 and TRBJ2-3 gives the full variable domain: DARVTQTPRHKVTEMGQEVTMRCQPILGHNTVFWYRQTMMQGLELLAYFRNRAPLDDSGMPKDRFSAEMPDATLATLKIQPSEPRDSAVYFCASGLASGLRRGEQYFGPGTRLTVL.

CDR3 nucleotide sequence: TGTGCCAGCAGCCAAGCAGGAGGGACAGGGCCCAACTATGGCTACACCTTC. Translating gives CASSQAGGTGPNYGYTF. The chain links TRBV3-1 (or the pseudogene TRBV3-2) to TRBJ1-2; 9 bases map to TRBD1. With V trimmed by 1 base and J by 2 bases, 8 bases remained unmatched. Per the germline V gene, CDR1 is LGHDT and CDR2 is YNNKEL (reference sequence). The CDR3 consists of 17 residues.

The chain combines TRBV7-3 with TRBJ2-7; D possibly corresponds to TRBD1 (6 bases). The germline CDR1 and CDR2 sequences are SGHTA and FQGTGA. This CDR3 comprises 13 residues. Trimming removed 5 bases at V and 4 bases at J, with 12 bases between. The CDR3 coding sequence is TGTGCCAGCAGCCCCGGACAGATATACGAGCAGTACTTC. This gives the protein CASSPGQIYEQYF.

This clone has only a few counts. V gene TRBV6-5 combines with J gene TRBJ1-6, with D perhaps TRBD1 (5 bases). The CDR3 runs 15 residues. Trimming pared 0 bases from V and 6 bases from J, leaving 9 bases between. CDR1 and CDR2 (germline): MNHEY, SVGAGI. CDR3 protein: CASSYSSQGNSPLHF. In DNA form, the CDR3 reads TGTGCCAGCAGTTACTCGTCCCAGGGTAATTCACCCCTCCACTTT.

V and J are TRBV6-1 and TRBJ1-3, with 10 nucleotides matching TRBD1. This CDR3 is 17 amino acids long. With V trimmed by 4 bases and J by 0 bases, 6 bases remained unmatched. CDR1 and CDR2 from the germline V gene are MNHNS and SASEGT. The DNA for the CDR3 is TGTGCCAGCAGTGCGCGGACAGGGGGTAACTCTGGAAACACCATATATTTT. It translates to CASSARTGGNSGNTIYF.

The chain combines TRBV5-5 with TRBJ2-7; perhaps TRBD2 as D (7 bases). The CDR3 contains 15 residues. Germline assignment: CDR1 SGHKS and CDR2 YYEKEE (reference sequence). The V end lost 3 bases, the J end lost 2 bases, and 15 bases lay between the germline ends. Here the CDR3 reads CASSSGLGGPYEQYF. CDR3 sequence (DNA): TGTGCCAGCAGCTCTGGGCTCGGGGGGCCCTACGAGCAGTACTTC.

The count of this clone is one. V usage is TRBV3-1 (or the pseudogene TRBV3-2) and J usage is TRBJ1-6; 9 bases fit TRBD1. V trimming: 0 bases; J trimming: 4 bases; junction bases outside the gene matches: 10. CDR3 length: 19 residues. Germline V gene data show CDR1 as LGHDT and CDR2 as YNNKEL (reference sequence). The DNA of the CDR3 is TGTGCCAGCAGCCAAGACAGGACAGGGGTACAGCATTATAATTCACCCCTCCACTTT. Amino acid sequence: CASSQDRTGVQHYNSPLHF.

This clone was counted between two and nine times. This chain uses TRBV18 with TRBJ1-3, with D tentatively TRBD1 (5 bases). The CDR3 sequence is 16 residues long. Germline-derived CDR1 and CDR2 are KGHSH and LQKENI. Trimming took 3 bases from V and 4 from J, leaving 16 bases between them. The chain's CDR3 is CASSPAGNAGGNTIYF. The DNA for the CDR3 is TGTGCCAGCTCACCGGCAGGGAACGCTGGAGGAAACACCATATATTTT.

This clone occurred once. The gene calls are TRBV2 and TRBJ1-2; TRBD1 is a possible D gene (6 bases). Germline-derived CDR1 and CDR2 are SNHLY and FYNNEI. V was shortened by 3 bases and J by 8 bases, with 10 bases between the two germline ends. The length of the CDR3 is 12 residues. DNA for the CDR3: TGTGCCAGCAGTGAGGGGGCGCGGGGCTACACCTTC. Encoded protein: CASSEGARGYTF.

CDR3 residues: CASSQDVGRAWEAFF. The CDR3 DNA reads as TGTGCCAGCAGCCAAGATGTCGGTCGAGCGTGGGAAGCTTTCTTT. This chain uses TRBV4-2 with TRBJ1-1, with D uncertain. This CDR3 region has 15 residues. CDR1 and CDR2 from the germline V gene are LGHNA and YNFKEQ. Trimming left V 0 bases short and J 8 bases short, with 16 bases between.